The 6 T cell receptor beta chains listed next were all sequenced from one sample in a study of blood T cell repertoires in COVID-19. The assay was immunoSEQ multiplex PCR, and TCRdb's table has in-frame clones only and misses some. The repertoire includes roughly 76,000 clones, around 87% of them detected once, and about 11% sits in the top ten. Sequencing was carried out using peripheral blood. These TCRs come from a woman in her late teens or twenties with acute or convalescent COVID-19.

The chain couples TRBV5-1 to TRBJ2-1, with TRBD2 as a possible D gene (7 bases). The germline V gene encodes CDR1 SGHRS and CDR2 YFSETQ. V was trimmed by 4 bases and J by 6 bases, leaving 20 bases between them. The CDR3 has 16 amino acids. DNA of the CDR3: TGCGCCAGCAGCCTGGACGGGACACCGGGGGGCAATGAGCAGTTCTTC. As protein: CASSLDGTPGGNEQFF.

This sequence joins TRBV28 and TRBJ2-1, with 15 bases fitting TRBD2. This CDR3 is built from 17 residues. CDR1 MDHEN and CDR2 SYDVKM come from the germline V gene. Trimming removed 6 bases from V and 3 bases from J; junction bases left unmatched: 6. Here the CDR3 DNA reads TGTGCCAGCAGCCATGAGGGACTAGCGGGAGGCTACAATGAGCAGTTCTTC. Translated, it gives CASSHEGLAGGYNEQFF.

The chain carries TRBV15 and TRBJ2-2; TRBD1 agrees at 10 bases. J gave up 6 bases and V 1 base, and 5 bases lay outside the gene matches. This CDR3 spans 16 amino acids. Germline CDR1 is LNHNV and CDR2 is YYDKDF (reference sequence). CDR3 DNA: TGTGCCACCAGCAGAGTGAGACAGGGGGCGCCCGGGGAGCTGTTTTTT. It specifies CATSRVRQGAPGELFF.

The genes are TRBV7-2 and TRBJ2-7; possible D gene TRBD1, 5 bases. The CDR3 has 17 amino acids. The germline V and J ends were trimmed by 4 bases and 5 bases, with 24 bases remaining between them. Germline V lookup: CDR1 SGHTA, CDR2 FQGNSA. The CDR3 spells CASSSDLRGPLLHEQYF. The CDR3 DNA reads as TGTGCCAGCAGCTCAGACTTAAGGGGTCCTCTTCTCCACGAGCAGTACTTC. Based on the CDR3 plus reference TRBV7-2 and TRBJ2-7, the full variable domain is GAGVSQSPSNKVTEKGKDVELRCDPISGHTALYWYRQSLGQGLEFLIYFQGNSAPDKSGLPSDRFSAERTGGSVSTLTIQRTQQEDSAVYLCASSSDLRGPLLHEQYFGPGTRLTVT.

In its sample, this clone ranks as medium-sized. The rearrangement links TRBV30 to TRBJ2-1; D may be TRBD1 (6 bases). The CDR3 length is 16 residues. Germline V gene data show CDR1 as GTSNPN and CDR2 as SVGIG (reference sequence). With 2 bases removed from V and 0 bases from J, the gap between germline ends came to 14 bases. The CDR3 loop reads CAWSSGQGSSYNEQFF. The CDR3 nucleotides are TGTGCCTGGAGTAGTGGGCAGGGGAGCTCCTACAATGAGCAGTTCTTC. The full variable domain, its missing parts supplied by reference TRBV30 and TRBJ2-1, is SQTIHQWPATLVQPVGSPLSLECTVEGTSNPNLYWYRQAAGRGLQLLFYSVGIGQISSEVPQNLSASRPQDRQFILSSKKLLLSDSGFYLCAWSSGQGSSYNEQFFGPGTRLTVL.

The CDR3 reads CASSWKGDGHYEQYF. CDR3 nucleotide sequence: TGCGCCAGCAGCTGGAAGGGGGACGGACACTACGAGCAGTACTTC. The rearrangement links TRBV5-1 to TRBJ2-7; D perhaps matches TRBD1 (6 bases). This CDR3 contains 15 residues. V shed 3 bases and J shed 3 bases, with 16 bases lying between them. Germline CDR1 reads SGHRS; CDR2 reads YFSETQ.